These T cell receptor beta chains were read from a single sample in a study of T-cell reconstitution after alpha-beta-depleted transplantation in children. TCRdb analysed the PCR reads with MiXCR anew, one entry per CDR3 protein. The sample consists of about 270,000 distinct CDR3 sequences, 9.9% of them appearing once. This specimen was PBMCs from the stem cell graft donor, taken from the stem cell graft. These receptor sequences come from a human donor who donated a stem cell graft to a child with SCID. CDR3s include the opening cysteine and the closing phenylalanine or tryptophan. Each record gives: V gene, J gene, clone size, D gene, CDR3 protein, CDR3 DNA. The D gene is left open where the match is weak. Clone size is given for some rows only: seen once, a few or many times, or a class if the clone is expanded.

TRBV12-3/TRBV12-4	TRBJ2-3	many	NA	CASSFRGTGTDTQYF	TGTGCCAGCAGTTTTCGGGGAACGGGCACAGATACGCAGTATTTT
TRBV24-1	TRBJ1-1	NA	NA	CATLMDRLNTEAFF	TGTGCCACCCTTATGGACAGACTGAACACTGAAGCTTTCTTT
TRBV21-1	TRBJ1-2	many	NA	CASGQEFHGYTF	TGTGCCAGCGGACAGGAATTTCATGGCTACACCTTC
TRBV12-3/TRBV12-4	TRBJ2-7	NA	NA	CASRRTANSYEQYF	TGTGCCAGCAGGAGGACAGCCAACTCCTACGAGCAGTACTTC
TRBV5-1	TRBJ2-1	NA	NA	CASSLAGGLKNEQFF	TGCGCCAGCAGCTTAGCCGGGGGTCTGAAGAATGAGCAGTTCTTC
TRBV18	TRBJ2-5	few	NA	CASSHGVAKETQYF	TGTGCCAGCTCCCATGGGGTGGCGAAAGAGACCCAGTACTTC
TRBV7-8	TRBJ1-5	many	TRBD1	CASSDRDSLNQPQHF	TGTGCCAGCAGCGACCGGGACAGCCTAAATCAGCCCCAGCATTTT
TRBV15	TRBJ2-7	NA	NA	CATSILRRALPYEQYF	TGTGCCACCAGCATACTCCGCCGGGCCCTCCCCTACGAGCAGTACTTC
TRBV27	TRBJ2-1	NA	TRBD1	CASSLTGDYYNEQFF	TGTGCCAGCAGTTTGACAGGGGATTATTACAATGAGCAGTTCTTC
TRBV20-1	TRBJ1-2	few	NA	CSARQSDNYGYTF	TGCAGTGCTAGACAATCGGACAACTATGGCTACACCTTC
TRBV2	TRBJ2-1	few	TRBD2	CASSGLAGVYNEQFF	TGTGCCAGCAGTGGACTAGCGGGGGTTTACAATGAGCAGTTCTTC
TRBV12-3/TRBV12-4	TRBJ1-6	NA	NA	CASSLAPGRNSPLHF	TGTGCCAGCAGTTTAGCGCCAGGGAGAAATTCACCCCTCCACTTT
TRBV15	TRBJ2-5	NA	TRBD2	CATSREAGGGTQYF	TGTGCCACCAGCAGAGAAGCGGGGGGAGGGACCCAGTACTTC
TRBV6-1	TRBJ1-1	many	NA	CASSVKGNTEAFF	TGTGCCAGCAGTGTCAAAGGGAACACTGAAGCTTTCTTT
TRBV12-3/TRBV12-4	TRBJ1-3	medium-sized	NA	CASSFGQVISGNTIYF	TGTGCCAGCAGTTTCGGTCAGGTGATCTCTGGAAACACCATATATTTT
TRBV20-1	TRBJ2-7	NA	NA	CSVWTASYEQYF	TGCAGTGTTTGGACTGCTTCCTACGAGCAGTACTTC